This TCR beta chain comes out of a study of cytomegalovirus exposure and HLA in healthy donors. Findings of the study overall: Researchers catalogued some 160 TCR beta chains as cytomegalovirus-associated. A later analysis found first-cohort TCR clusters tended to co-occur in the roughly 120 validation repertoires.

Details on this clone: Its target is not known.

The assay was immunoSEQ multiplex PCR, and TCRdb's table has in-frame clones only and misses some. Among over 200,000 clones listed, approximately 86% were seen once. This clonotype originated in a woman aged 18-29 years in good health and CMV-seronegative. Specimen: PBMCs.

CDR3 DNA: TGTGCCAGCAGTTTAGGAGCGGGAGATAGGGCCTACGAGCAGTACTTC. Its protein is CASSLGAGDRAYEQYF. The rearrangement links TRBV28 to TRBJ2-7; the match to TRBD2 covers 8 bases. The CDR3 covers 16 residues. With 2 bases clipped from V and 2 bases from J, the junction kept 8 bases outside the gene matches. CDR1 and CDR2 from the germline V gene are MDHEN and SYDVKM.